What follows are 20 T cell receptor beta chains derived from one specimen sequenced in a study of brain T cells in children with intractable seizures. Assay used: immunoSEQ multiplex PCR; TCRdb lists only in-frame clones, some missing. The sample lists 340,000 or so clones, 93% occurring once. The time point denotes: blood from clinic visit 5 months post-surgery; TSC patient then seizure free. This material consisted of peripheral blood, taken around 5 months after surgery. The origin of the receptors is a boy less than two years old with tuberous sclerosis and intractable seizures.

The chain carries TRBV5-1 and TRBJ2-3; TRBD2 matches at 9 bases. Germline loops: CDR1 SGHRS, CDR2 YFSETQ. V was clipped by 2 bases and J by 0 bases; unmatched bases: 4. The CDR3 totals 16 residues. The DNA of the CDR3 is TGCGCCAGCAGCTTCGGGAGCGGGGGGAGCACAGATACGCAGTATTTT. Its translation is CASSFGSGGSTDTQYF.

The rearrangement uses TRBV7-5 and TRBJ2-1; the tabulated D call, TRBD2, remains unverified against the DNA. TRBV7-5 is a pseudogene locus. The CDR3 has 13 residues. The CDR3 DNA reads TGTGCCAGAAGCCCCCCGGCTAGCGGTGAGCAGTTCTTC. Its protein product is CARSPPASGEQFF.

The chain carries TRBV3-1 (or the pseudogene TRBV3-2) and TRBJ1-2, with no clear D. This CDR3 spans 13 amino acids. V was clipped by 6 bases and J by 8 bases, with 16 bases between them. CDR1 is LGHDT and CDR2 is YNNKEL in the germline V gene (reference sequence). The CDR3 region is CASSRGPLRGYTF. In nucleotides, the CDR3 is TGTGCCAGCAGTCGTGGCCCCCTCAGGGGCTACACCTTC.

CDR3 coding DNA: TGTGCCAGCAGCCAAGATTTGGCCAGGGGAGGAGAGCAGTACTTC. Translated, it gives CASSQDLARGGEQYF. The V and J genes are TRBV3-1 (or the pseudogene TRBV3-2) and TRBJ2-7; D may be TRBD1 or TRBD2 (6 bases each). There are 15 residues in the CDR3. V dropped 0 bases and J dropped 7 bases, with 16 bases sitting between them. From germline, CDR1 is LGHDT and CDR2 YNNKEL (reference sequence).

This chain connects TRBV15 to TRBJ1-4; 7 bases map to TRBD1. There are 16 residues in the CDR3. The ends lost 1 base at V and 6 bases at J; junction bases unmatched: 8. Looked up from germline, CDR1 is LNHNV and CDR2 is YYDKDF (reference sequence). CDR3 residues: CATSRGDSVRDEKLFF. The CDR3 DNA sequence: TGTGCCACCAGCAGAGGGGACAGCGTCCGAGATGAAAAACTGTTTTTT.

The J gene is TRBJ1-1, the V gene TRBV11-2; D ambiguous. The germline CDR1 and CDR2 sequences are SGHAT and FQNNGV. The CDR3 consists of 15 residues. Deletions cut 2 bases from V and 0 bases from J, with 10 bases between. The CDR3 DNA reads TGTGCCAGCAGCTTATCTACAGATTTGAACACTGAAGCTTTCTTT. Translation: CASSLSTDLNTEAFF.

This chain uses TRBV30 with TRBJ1-2, with 9 positions matching TRBD1. Germline V gives CDR1 GTSNPN, CDR2 SVGIG (reference sequence). V lost 5 bases, J lost 5 bases, and 3 bases stayed unmatched. This CDR3 is 12 amino acids long. As DNA, the CDR3 is TGTGCCTGGTGGACAGGGGATTATGGCTACACCTTC. It is translated as CAWWTGDYGYTF.

The genes are TRBV2 and TRBJ1-2; D remains ambiguous. This CDR3 has 12 residues. Germline CDR1 is SNHLY and CDR2 is FYNNEI. V was cut by 6 bases and J by 8 bases, with 13 bases left in between. The chain's CDR3 is CASRVQERGYTF. DNA for the CDR3: TGTGCCAGCAGGGTCCAGGAAAGGGGCTACACCTTC.

The chain recombines TRBV24-1 with TRBJ2-7; possible D gene TRBD2, 7 bases. The CDR3 has 13 amino acids. Trimming removed 8 bases from V and 3 bases from J, with 13 bases in between. Germline CDR1 and CDR2: KGHDR and SFDVKD. Written as DNA, the CDR3 is TGTGCCACCATGGGGGGGGCCAGCTACGAGCAGTACTTC. It specifies CATMGGASYEQYF.

The chain employs TRBV7-6 and TRBJ2-1; 11 nucleotides align to TRBD2. There are 18 residues in the CDR3. Germline V gene lookup returns CDR1 SGHVS and CDR2 FNYEAQ. J gave up 7 bases and V 5 bases, and 16 bases lay outside the gene matches. The CDR3 sequence: CASSINPGLAGGINEQFF. CDR3 nucleotide sequence: TGTGCCAGCAGCATAAACCCCGGGCTAGCGGGAGGTATAAATGAGCAGTTCTTC.

Of note for this clone: The same CDR3 is also encoded by other DNA sequences in this sample. The rearrangement links TRBV5-1 to TRBJ2-2; the D gene is possibly TRBD1 (6 bases). The CDR3 has 15 residues. V was shortened by 4 bases and J by 4 bases, with 14 bases between the two germline ends. Germline values: CDR1 SGHRS, CDR2 YFSETQ. CDR3 nucleotide sequence: TGCGCCAGCAGCCTGAAACAGGGTGGCACCGGGGAGCTGTTTTTT. Its protein product is CASSLKQGGTGELFF.

The chain carries TRBV27 and TRBJ1-2; no firm D call. Germline loops: CDR1 MNHEY, CDR2 SMNVEV (reference sequence). The CDR3 runs to 13 residues. V gave up 0 bases and J gave up 5 bases, with 7 bases separating them. CDR3 nucleotides: TGTGCCAGCAGTTTATCACCGGTATATGGCTACACCTTC. Translation: CASSLSPVYGYTF.

V usage is TRBV4-1 and J usage is TRBJ2-1, with D uncertain. V was cut by 4 bases and J by 0 bases, with 4 bases left in between. The length of the CDR3 is 13 residues. Germline CDR1 reads MGHRA; CDR2 reads YSYEKL. In DNA, the CDR3 is TGCGCCAGCAGCCTGAGCTCCTACAATGAGCAGTTCTTC. It specifies CASSLSSYNEQFF.

The gene calls are TRBV4-1 and TRBJ1-5, with D perhaps TRBD1 (5 bases). Germline V gene lookup returns CDR1 MGHRA and CDR2 YSYEKL. Trimming took 3 bases from V and 3 from J, leaving 15 bases between them. The CDR3 covers 16 residues. The CDR3 DNA sequence: TGCGCCAGCAGCCAGATGGGACCTGTTTACAATCAGCCCCAGCATTTT. It codes for CASSQMGPVYNQPQHF.

The chain combines TRBV4-2 with TRBJ2-5; D not certain. Germline-derived CDR1 and CDR2 are LGHNA and YNFKEQ. CDR3 length: 15 amino acids. The V gene lost 0 bases and the J gene lost 0 bases, with 8 bases spanning the gap. CDR3 DNA sequence: TGTGCCAGCAGCCAAGATGCCAGGTACCAAGAGACCCAGTACTTC. It is translated as CASSQDARYQETQYF.

The gene calls are TRBV6-4 and TRBJ1-3; the D gene is possibly TRBD1 (6 bases). CDR1 is MRHNA and CDR2 is SNTAGT in the germline V gene. V was trimmed by 0 bases and J by 0 bases, leaving 24 bases between them. This CDR3 comprises 21 residues. The CDR3 region is CASSDSSGTTSSGGSGNTIYF. The CDR3 coding sequence is TGTGCCAGCAGTGACTCTTCCGGGACAACGAGCTCTGGGGGCTCTGGAAACACCATATATTTT.

The CDR3 coding sequence is TGTGCCTCGCAGACTAGCGGAATAGAGACCCAGTACTTC. It translates to CASQTSGIETQYF. This chain joins TRBV5-3 and TRBJ2-5; TRBD2 aligns across 9 bases. TRBV5-3 counts as an open reading frame of uncertain function. This CDR3 is 13 amino acids long. V trimming: 10 bases; J trimming: 4 bases; junction bases outside the gene matches: 8.

This chain links TRBV7-6 with TRBJ2-1; D uncertain. Germline CDR1 SGHVS, CDR2 FNYEAQ. This CDR3 spans 16 amino acids. The V end lost 0 bases, the J end lost 1 base, and 10 bases lay between the germline ends. The CDR3 loop reads CASSLAVAPSYNEQFF. The CDR3, as DNA: TGTGCCAGCAGCTTAGCGGTAGCACCTTCCTACAATGAGCAGTTCTTC.

This chain joins TRBV27 and TRBJ2-5; 13 bases fit TRBD2. Germline V lookup: CDR1 MNHEY, CDR2 SMNVEV (reference sequence). V shed 7 bases and J 10 bases; nucleotides not matched to a gene: 12. CDR3 length: 15 amino acids. As DNA, the CDR3 is TGTGCCAGCACCTCTCTACCGGGACTAGCGGGGAGCCAGTACTTC. Its translation: CASTSLPGLAGSQYF.

The chain carries TRBV13 and TRBJ2-3; 9 positions match TRBD1. The trim removed 0 bases at V and 1 base at J, leaving 2 bases unmatched. Germline V lookup: CDR1 PRHDT, CDR2 FYEKMQ (reference sequence). This CDR3 is 16 amino acids long. CDR3 DNA sequence: TGTGCCAGCAGCTTAGGACAGGGGGCGGGCACAGATACGCAGTATTTT. Amino acids: CASSLGQGAGTDTQYF.